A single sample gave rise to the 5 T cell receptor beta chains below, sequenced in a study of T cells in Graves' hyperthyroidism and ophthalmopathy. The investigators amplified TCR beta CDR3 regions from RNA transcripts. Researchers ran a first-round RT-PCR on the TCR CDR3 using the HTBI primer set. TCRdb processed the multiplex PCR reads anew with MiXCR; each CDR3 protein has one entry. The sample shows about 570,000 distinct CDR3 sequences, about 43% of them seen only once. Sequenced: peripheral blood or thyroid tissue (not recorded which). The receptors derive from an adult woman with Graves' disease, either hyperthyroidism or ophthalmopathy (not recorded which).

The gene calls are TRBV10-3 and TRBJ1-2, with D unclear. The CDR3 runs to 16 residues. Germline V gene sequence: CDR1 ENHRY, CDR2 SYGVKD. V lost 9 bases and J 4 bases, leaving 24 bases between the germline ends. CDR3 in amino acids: CAIASSLMAASYGYTF. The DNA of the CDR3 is TGTGCCATTGCCAGCAGCTTAATGGCCGCGTCCTATGGCTACACCTTC.

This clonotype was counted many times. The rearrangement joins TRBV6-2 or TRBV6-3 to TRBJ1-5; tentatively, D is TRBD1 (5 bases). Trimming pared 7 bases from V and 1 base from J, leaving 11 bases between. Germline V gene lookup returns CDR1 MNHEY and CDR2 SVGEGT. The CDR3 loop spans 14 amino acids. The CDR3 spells CASKHRDSNQPQHF. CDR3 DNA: TGTGCCAGCAAGCATCGGGACAGCAATCAGCCCCAGCATTTT.

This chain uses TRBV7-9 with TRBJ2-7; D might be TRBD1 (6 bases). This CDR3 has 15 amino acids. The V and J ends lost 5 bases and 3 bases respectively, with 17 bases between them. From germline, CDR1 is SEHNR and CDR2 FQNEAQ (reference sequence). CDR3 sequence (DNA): TGTGCCAGCAGCAAAGGTGGGGACAACTTCTACGAGCAGTACTTC. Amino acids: CASSKGGDNFYEQYF.

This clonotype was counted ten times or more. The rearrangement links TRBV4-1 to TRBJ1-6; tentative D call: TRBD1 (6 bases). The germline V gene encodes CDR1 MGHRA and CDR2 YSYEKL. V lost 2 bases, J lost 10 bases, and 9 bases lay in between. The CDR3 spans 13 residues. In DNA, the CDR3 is TGCGCCAGCAGCCAAAACAGGGTCTCACCCCTCCACTTT. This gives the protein CASSQNRVSPLHF.

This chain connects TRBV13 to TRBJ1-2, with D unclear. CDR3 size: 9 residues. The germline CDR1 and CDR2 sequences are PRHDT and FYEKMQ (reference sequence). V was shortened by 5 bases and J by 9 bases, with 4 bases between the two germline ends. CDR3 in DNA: TGTGCCAGCAGCCCTAGCTACACCTTC. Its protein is CASSPSYTF.